This TCR beta chain was captured by sequencing in a study of cytomegalovirus exposure and HLA in healthy donors listed by TCRdb under 2017. A note on the overall study: According to an earlier analysis of several hundred of the donors, some 180 million T cells yielded roughly 100 million unique TCR beta sequences and approximately 300 Gb of sequence data. The later analysis used no new phenotypic data to find candidate immune exposures, relying instead on TCR beta sequences and their occurrence across donors. Using immunosequencing, the study profiled T cell repertoires from fewer than 850 subjects and related those repertoires to cytomegalovirus serostatus. Of the approximately 400 genotyped donors, approximately 82% fell in the genetic ancestry cluster associated with self-reported Caucasian donors. An early release covering roughly 600 HLA-typed donors comprised 250 to 350 gigabases of sequencing data and around 86 million unique TCR sequences. The study combined high-throughput TCR immunosequencing, statistical association of individual TCRs with disease status, and machine learning to predict cytomegalovirus infection status. Alongside the repertoire data, information on donor age, sex, ethnicity and CMV serostatus was compiled. Class I and class II HLA loci were covered by the typing at four-digit resolution. Across some 400 genotyped donors of the cohort, an average of roughly 230,000 unique TCR beta nucleotide sequences per donor were sequenced, and approximately 19% of those sequences were non-productive. To decide whether each TCR beta V gene segment behaved as functional or pseudogenic, an earlier analysis of some 580 of the donors relied on high-throughput TCR beta sequencing. All discovery cohort repertoires had been generated on a single sequencing platform. Typing coverage varied by locus: roughly 620-640 donors for A, B, C, DRB1 and DQB1; approximately 520 for DQA1; some 610 for DPA1; approximately 470 for DPB1. Because of strong linkage in the cohort, five DR-DQ haplotypes were treated as single units for association and clustering. The study was designed to test whether signatures of past pathogen exposure could be identified by cataloging public T cell receptors. Along with the approximately 670-subject first cohort, a separate validation cohort of over a hundred different subjects was used. A later analysis re-analyzed previously published TCR beta repertoires from 660 or so donors and added high-resolution HLA genotyping to study TCR occurrence patterns. A later genetic analysis used genome-wide SNP genotypes for about three fifths of the 666 donors, treating that subset as a discovery cohort. Points the paper makes about the study in general: In vitro tests confirmed that three of the cytomegalovirus-associated TCR beta chains recognize cytomegalovirus antigens. Because counts were too low, about 15 rarely observed V segments, including chromosome 9 orphons, were left out of the earlier analysis of about 500 of the donors. Roughly uniform sequencing depth across donors was assumed in presence/absence analyses, although this assumption may not hold. Linkage disequilibrium might explain the correlated functional status among segregating V segments, but an unknown experimental factor could not be ruled out. Most TCR sequences were observed very rarely across donors, whereas some public TCRs were present in many individuals. Because HLA typing was missing for some donors at each locus, association tests included only the typed subset. In a later genetic analysis, a missense DCLRE1C variant was associated with V-gene and J-gene trimming of TCR beta chains, and the association was replicated in an independent cohort. A later analysis found that most CMV-associated TCR beta chains appeared HLA-restricted, with HLA associations seemingly driven largely by CMV exposure. In a later analysis, 15,000 to 20,000 TCR beta sequences were associated with specific HLA alleles at a false discovery rate of 0.05. The cohort was sequenced for TCR beta chains only, and without alpha or paired-chain data the features that could be detected were limited. Compared with the roughly 720-donor mean, donors in an Asian-associated ancestry cluster had fewer N-insertions in productive TCRs, according to a later genetic analysis. A later analysis found that HLA-associated TCR beta chains were more clonally expanded and had lower generation probabilities than equally common non-associated chains. The study gave a list of some 150 TCR beta chains associated with cytomegalovirus. The classifier was reported to diagnose cytomegalovirus status with high specificity and sensitivity in both the original and validation cohorts. When HLA alleles, especially DR and DQ, strongly co-occurred, attributing TCR associations to individual alleles was difficult. In an earlier analysis of about 540 of the donors, most TCR beta V segments were observed in productive rearrangements about 90% or about 30% of the time, broadly matching IMGT annotations. The sequencing pipeline was judged likely to have produced a cluster of highly shared sequence variants as a technical artifact. A further reported finding was that TCR beta sequences accurately predicted the HLA-A and HLA-B alleles for most subjects in the first cohort. In a later analysis, several top co-occurrence clusters were reported to appear linked to parvovirus B19, influenza, CMV and Epstein-Barr virus. The authors suggested that the approach could potentially be generalized to other disease states and immunological phenotypes. Immune exposure information for the cohort was limited to CMV serostatus. A later analysis found that TCR association rates varied across HLA loci, with DRB1 alleles showing the most associated TCRs and HLA-C alleles the fewest.

Libraries were prepared through the immunoSEQ multiplex PCR assay. A mixture of 60 forward primers for TCR Vbeta segments and 13 reverse primers for TCR Jbeta segments was used in the multiplex PCR. Amplification of the CDR3 region of rearranged TCR beta genes was performed with a multiplex PCR assay on genomic DNA. The amplified TCR beta libraries were sequenced on the Illumina HiSeq System as 87-base-pair reads. The published analysis was carried out like this. Across the 670 or so repertoires, a later analysis counted 60 million to 90 million unique TCR beta chains, around 10 million of which were shared by at least two donors. Raw reads were error-corrected and collapsed into unique sequences by a nearest-neighbor algorithm in which closely related sequences were merged to remove PCR and sequencing errors. Alignment of CDR3 sequences to IMGT reference sequences was used to assign V, D and J gene segments. Each retained sequence needed at least a six-nucleotide match to both a V gene segment and a J gene segment. A rearrangement counted as productive if the CDR3 had no stop codons and remained in frame with V and J, and every other rearrangement counted as non-productive. Following IMGT convention, CDR3 was defined as the stretch from the second conserved V-encoded cysteine to the conserved J-encoded phenylalanine. The earlier analysis of roughly 590 of the donors excluded sequences that lacked an unambiguous match to a single V gene segment. An earlier analysis of fewer than 750 of the donors called V segments functional above 56.7% productive rearrangements and segregating when the between-donor standard deviation exceeded 5%. A statistical classification framework was developed to diagnose cytomegalovirus status using the catalog of TCR beta chain sequences. V and J gene assignment, in a later analysis, came from comparing TCR nucleotide sequences with IMGT/GENE-DB human TR gene sequences. The TCRdist pipeline was used in a later analysis to assign CDR3 sequences and most-parsimonious VDJ recombination scenarios. In a later analysis, every TCR beta chain was defined by the combination of its CDR3 amino acid sequence and its V-gene family, and reads without a unique V-gene family were dropped. As a way to deal with suspected cross-contamination and a sequencing artifact, a later analysis dropped 500 to 700 nucleotide sequences that were highly shared and had low generation probability. In a later analysis, a clonal expansion index for each public chain was calculated from normalized within-repertoire ranks of inferred template counts. Generation probabilities in a later analysis came from a VDJ recombination model fitted to out-of-frame rearrangements, and those results were checked against IGoR. In a later analysis, hypergeometric tests were used to score TCR-TCR, TCR-HLA and TCR-CMV co-occurrence, with a repertoire-size bias correction applied to TCR pairs. In a later analysis, false discovery rates were estimated by permuting HLA or CMV assignments 20 times. In a later analysis, co-occurring TCRs were grouped using DBSCAN, with TCRdist sequence similarity added in when clustering inside HLA-allele-positive subsets. Repertoires with fewer than 30,000 or more than 120,000 public chains, plus five repertoires with anomalous nucleotide sharing, were excluded from co-occurrence clustering. The table comes from immuneACCESS by way of TCRdb, which keeps in-frame sequences with V and J called. Part of the clones is missing from these tables; in studies checked, under half for an unresolved V gene and the rest for unknown reasons. D and trimming were read from the DNA, whereas the V and J calls and clone size are those reported in that table. The sample table contains approximately 220,000 clones; only one count was recorded for roughly 80% of them. Clones ranked in the top ten supply roughly 6% of the sample.

About this clone: Its cognate antigen has yet to be identified. Qualities for individual bases were not recorded, and no much larger clone is one base off.

The cohort consisted of 600 to 750 healthy bone marrow donors. All cohort members were sampled while nominally healthy, although unrecorded immune exposures were likely present. The donor tested CMV seropositive and was one of the 289 seropositive cohort members. Every donor gave a peripheral blood sample, and the peripheral blood mononuclear cells from that sample were used for TCR beta sequencing. Genomic DNA was extracted from the blood cell samples with the Qiagen DNeasy Blood Extraction Kit. This TCR derives from a man aged 40-49 years in good health and CMV-seropositive. The sample was PBMCs.

The CDR3 protein is CASSAPGAQETQYF. At the DNA level, the sequence is TGTGCCAGCAGCGCCCCTGGGGCCCAAGAGACCCAGTACTTC. This chain joins TRBV9 to TRBJ2-5; TRBD1 is a possible D gene, resting on 5 matching bases. As encoded in the germline V gene, CDR1 is SGDLS while CDR2 is YYNGEE. The V and J ends are trimmed by 3 bases and 1 base, leaving 10 bases between them. CDR3 length: 14 amino acids, cysteine to phenylalanine. Solely the CDR3 DNA is kept, with 42 bases framed from the first base.